Included here is one TCR beta chain sequence, with context. What antigen it recognizes has not been identified. No much larger clonotype is one base removed from it; base qualities were not supplied. The data derive from a study of cytomegalovirus exposure and HLA in healthy donors (dated by TCRdb to about 2017). Regarding the complete study: According to an earlier analysis of a few hundred of the donors, about 179 million T cells yielded over 90 million unique TCR beta sequences and around 300 Gb of sequence data. Around 300 gigabases of sequencing data and approximately 85 million unique TCR sequences were included in an early release covering about 600 HLA-typed donors. The genetic ancestry cluster associated with self-reported Caucasian donors included roughly 84% of the roughly 360 genotyped donors. The study aimed to test whether cataloging public T cell receptors could reveal signatures of past pathogen exposure. Using immunosequencing, the study profiled T cell repertoires from 500 to 800 subjects and related those repertoires to cytomegalovirus serostatus. A separate validation cohort of 100 to 150 different subjects was used in addition to the roughly 700-subject first cohort. To predict cytomegalovirus infection status, the study brought together high-throughput TCR immunosequencing, statistical association of individual TCRs with disease status, and machine learning. In a later analysis, previously published TCR beta repertoires from 666 donors were re-analyzed and high-resolution HLA genotyping was added so that TCR occurrence patterns could be studied. In the later analysis, no new phenotypic data were used to find candidate immune exposures; instead, reliance was placed on TCR beta sequences and their occurrence across donors. An earlier analysis of 587 of the donors used high-throughput TCR beta sequencing to judge whether each TCR beta V gene segment behaved as functional or pseudogenic. Alongside the repertoire data, information on donor age, sex, ethnicity and CMV serostatus was compiled. A later genetic analysis used genome-wide SNP genotypes for about 65% of the roughly 670 donors, treating that subset as a discovery cohort. Every repertoire in the discovery cohort had been generated on one and the same sequencing platform. Both class I and class II loci were covered by HLA typing, at four-digit resolution. Typing coverage varied by locus: about 629-640 donors for A, B, C, DRB1 and DQB1; 522 for DQA1; about 590 for DPA1; under 490 for DPB1. Because of strong linkage in the cohort, roughly five DR-DQ haplotypes were treated as single units for association and clustering. Among several hundred genotyped donors of the cohort, an average of approximately 240,000 unique TCR beta nucleotide sequences was sequenced per donor, of which 15% to 20% were non-productive.

The cohort was made up of 500 to 800 healthy bone marrow donors. At the time of sampling, every cohort member was nominally healthy, though immune exposures that went unrecorded were likely present. The donor was CMV seronegative and was included in the group of several hundred seronegative cohort members. Each donor provided a peripheral blood sample, and peripheral blood mononuclear cells were used for TCR beta sequencing. Genomic DNA extraction from the blood cell samples was performed with the Qiagen DNeasy Blood Extraction Kit. Library preparation used the immunoSEQ multiplex PCR assay. For the multiplex PCR, a mixture combining 60 forward primers for TCR Vbeta segments and 13 reverse primers for TCR Jbeta segments was used. A multiplex PCR assay on genomic DNA amplified the CDR3 region of rearranged TCR beta genes. Amplified TCR beta libraries were sequenced as 87-base-pair reads on the Illumina HiSeq System. As for the original processing: A later analysis counted 75 million to 100 million unique TCR beta chains across the 600 to 850 repertoires, and approximately 11 million of these chains were shared by at least two donors. A nearest-neighbor algorithm error-corrected the raw reads and collapsed the reads into unique sequences, merging closely related sequences to remove PCR and sequencing errors. V, D and J gene segments were assigned by aligning CDR3 sequences to IMGT reference sequences. For a sequence to be retained, a match of at least six nucleotides was required to both a V gene segment and a J gene segment. Rearrangements were called productive when the CDR3 lacked stop codons and stayed in frame with V and J; all others were non-productive. CDR3 was defined according to IMGT convention as the region running from the second conserved V-encoded cysteine to the conserved J-encoded phenylalanine. In an earlier analysis of roughly 580 of the donors, sequences lacking an unambiguous match to a single V gene segment were excluded. In an earlier analysis of almost 600 of the donors, a V segment was called functional when productive rearrangements were above 56.7%, and segregating when the standard deviation between donors exceeded 5%. A statistical classification framework was built for diagnosing cytomegalovirus status from the catalog of TCR beta chain sequences. In a later analysis, TCR nucleotide sequences were compared against IMGT/GENE-DB human TR gene sequences so that V and J genes could be assigned. Using the TCRdist pipeline, a later analysis assigned CDR3 sequences along with most-parsimonious VDJ recombination scenarios. In a later analysis, each TCR beta chain was defined by its CDR3 amino acid sequence together with its V-gene family, and reads without a unique V-gene family were excluded. A later analysis removed 600 or so highly shared, low-generation-probability nucleotide sequences to deal with suspected cross-contamination and a sequencing artifact. In a later analysis, a clonal expansion index for each public chain was calculated from normalized within-repertoire ranks of inferred template counts. In a later analysis, generation probabilities were computed using a VDJ recombination model fitted to out-of-frame rearrangements, and the results were checked against IGoR. In a later analysis, hypergeometric tests were used to score TCR-TCR, TCR-HLA and TCR-CMV co-occurrence, with a repertoire-size bias correction applied to TCR pairs. A later analysis estimated false discovery rates by permuting HLA or CMV assignments 20 times. In a later analysis, co-occurring TCRs were grouped using DBSCAN, and TCRdist sequence similarity was added for clustering within HLA-allele-positive subsets. Repertoires with fewer than 30,000 or more than 120,000 public chains were left out of co-occurrence clustering, as were four to six repertoires with anomalous nucleotide sharing. The table comes from immuneACCESS by way of TCRdb, which keeps in-frame sequences with V and J called. Part of the clones is missing from these tables; in studies checked, under half for an unresolved V gene and the rest for unknown reasons. V, J and clone size reflect that table, while D and trimming were determined from the DNA. The sample table contains around 99,000 clones; only one count was recorded for approximately 70% of them. Of the sample, approximately 8.4% is held by the ten largest clones.

Results and caveats for the whole study, not just this receptor: A later analysis found that TCR association rates varied across HLA loci, with DRB1 alleles showing the most associated TCRs and HLA-C alleles the fewest. Compared with equally common non-associated chains, HLA-associated TCR beta chains in a later analysis were more clonally expanded and had lower generation probabilities. A further reported finding was that TCR beta sequences accurately predicted the HLA-A and HLA-B alleles for most subjects in the first cohort. This cohort had only TCR beta chains sequenced, and the lack of alpha or paired-chain data limited which features could be detected. The authors suggested that the approach could potentially be extended to other disease states and immunological phenotypes. For the cohort, immune exposure information was limited to CMV serostatus. While some public TCRs were present in many individuals, most TCR sequences turned up only very rarely across donors. The 87-base-pair reads could not distinguish some IMGT-functional V segments, including TRBV6-2 and TRBV6-3, so those segments were excluded. The study listed 150 to 200 TCR beta chains as associated with cytomegalovirus. Sequencing depth was assumed to be roughly uniform across donors in the presence/absence analyses, though that assumption may not hold. In a later genetic analysis, fewer N-insertions in productive TCRs were reported among donors in an Asian-associated ancestry cluster than the approximately 670-donor mean. In a later analysis, several top co-occurrence clusters were reported to appear linked to parvovirus B19, influenza, CMV and Epstein-Barr virus. In a later analysis, most CMV-associated TCR beta chains were found to appear HLA-restricted, with HLA associations seemingly driven largely by CMV exposure. Because counts were too low, about 15 rarely observed V segments, including chromosome 9 orphons, were left out of the earlier analysis of 587 of the donors. The classifier was reported to diagnose cytomegalovirus status with high specificity and sensitivity in both the original cohort and the validation cohort. V-gene and J-gene trimming of TCR beta chains was associated with a missense DCLRE1C variant in a later genetic analysis, and the association was replicated in an independent cohort. A group of highly shared sequence variants was considered likely to be a technical artifact of the sequencing pipeline. Strong co-occurrence of HLA alleles, especially DR and DQ, made assigning TCR associations to individual alleles difficult. In vitro tests confirmed that a few of the cytomegalovirus-associated TCR beta chains recognize cytomegalovirus antigens. Because HLA typing was missing for some donors at each locus, association tests included only the typed subset. At a false discovery rate of 0.05, a later analysis linked under 20,000 TCR beta sequences to specific HLA alleles. Correlated functional status among segregating V segments might be attributable to linkage disequilibrium, but an unknown experimental factor could not be ruled out. An earlier analysis of approximately 540 of the donors showed that most TCR beta V segments appeared in productive rearrangements either about 87% or about 30% of the time, which broadly matched IMGT annotations.

From the cysteine up to the phenylalanine, the CDR3 has a length of 14 residues. Just the 42-base CDR3 DNA is kept, in frame starting at base 1. For CDR1 and CDR2, the germline V gene lists MGHDK and SYGVNS. For this chain, trimming is 5 bases at the V end and 7 bases at the J end, and the number of junction bases without a gene match is 8. Sequencing input: PBMCs. This sequence was found in a man in his forties in good health and CMV-seronegative. This sequence uses TRBV25-1 and TRBJ1-2; 9 bases in between match TRBD1. CDR3 sequence: CASSSWDREGGYTF. The DNA reads TGTGCCAGCAGTTCCTGGGACAGGGAAGGTGGCTACACCTTC.